Each of the 6 T cell receptor beta chains below was sequenced from the same sample in a study of blood T cell repertoires in COVID-19. This table comes from immunoSEQ multiplex PCR, and its TCRdb copy is limited to in-frame clones, with some not included. The sample has about 73,000 clones, approximately 80% seen once. Material for sequencing was peripheral blood. These receptors came from a man between 65 and 85 years old with COVID-19, enrolled during active disease.

The chain has TRBV11-3 and TRBJ2-3, with TRBD2 matching 7 bases. CDR3 length: 16 residues. Germline lookup yields CDR1 SGHNT and CDR2 YENEEA. J gave up 0 bases and V 1 base, and 4 bases lay outside the gene matches. The CDR3 bases are TGTGCCAGCAGCTTAGGCGGGAGTCGGAGCACAGATACGCAGTATTTT. The encoded protein is CASSLGGSRSTDTQYF.

This chain connects TRBV3-1 (or the pseudogene TRBV3-2) to TRBJ2-1, with 12 positions matching TRBD2. CDR1 and CDR2 (germline): LGHDT, YNNKEL (reference sequence). With 2 bases clipped from V and 1 base from J, the junction kept 0 bases outside the gene matches. The CDR3 loop spans 16 amino acids. CDR3 loop: CASSQLAGGSYNEQFF. The CDR3 coding sequence is TGTGCCAGCAGCCAACTAGCGGGAGGGTCCTACAATGAGCAGTTCTTC.

V is TRBV27 and J is TRBJ2-6; tentative D call: TRBD2 (6 bases). The CDR3 length is 18 residues. The germline V gene encodes CDR1 MNHEY and CDR2 SMNVEV (reference sequence). Trimming took off 8 bases at V and 0 bases at J, with 20 bases between the two ends. CDR3 DNA sequence: TGTGCCAGCCACTCGGGCGGGAAAAGGGTCTCTGGGGCCAACGTCCTGACTTTC. This encodes CASHSGGKRVSGANVLTF.

V usage is TRBV4-2 and J usage is TRBJ1-3; D gene unclear. V gave up 0 bases and J gave up 4 bases, with 13 bases separating them. Germline-derived CDR1 and CDR2 are LGHNA and YNFKEQ. The CDR3 is 16 residues long. The CDR3 is CASSQEKRVSGNTIYF. The CDR3 bases are TGTGCCAGCAGCCAAGAAAAGAGGGTGAGCGGAAACACCATATATTTT.

This clone is a singleton in its sample. This sequence joins TRBV19 and TRBJ2-1; 9 bases are shared with TRBD2. The CDR3 sequence is 12 residues long. In germline, CDR1 is LNHDA, CDR2 SQIVND (reference sequence). The V and J ends lost 5 bases and 15 bases, in that order; junction bases with no gene match: 8. The DNA of the CDR3 is TGTGCCAGTAGTCTTATAGCGGGAGTACTGTTCTTC. Its translation is CASSLIAGVLFF.

The V and J genes are TRBV10-3 and TRBJ2-2, with 9 bases fitting TRBD2. This CDR3 region has 15 residues. Germline CDR1 reads ENHRY; CDR2 reads SYGVKD. With 6 bases clipped from V and 6 bases from J, the junction kept 8 bases outside the gene matches. The CDR3 is CAISTGLALAGELFF. The CDR3 DNA follows: TGTGCCATCAGCACGGGACTAGCATTGGCCGGGGAGCTGTTTTTT.